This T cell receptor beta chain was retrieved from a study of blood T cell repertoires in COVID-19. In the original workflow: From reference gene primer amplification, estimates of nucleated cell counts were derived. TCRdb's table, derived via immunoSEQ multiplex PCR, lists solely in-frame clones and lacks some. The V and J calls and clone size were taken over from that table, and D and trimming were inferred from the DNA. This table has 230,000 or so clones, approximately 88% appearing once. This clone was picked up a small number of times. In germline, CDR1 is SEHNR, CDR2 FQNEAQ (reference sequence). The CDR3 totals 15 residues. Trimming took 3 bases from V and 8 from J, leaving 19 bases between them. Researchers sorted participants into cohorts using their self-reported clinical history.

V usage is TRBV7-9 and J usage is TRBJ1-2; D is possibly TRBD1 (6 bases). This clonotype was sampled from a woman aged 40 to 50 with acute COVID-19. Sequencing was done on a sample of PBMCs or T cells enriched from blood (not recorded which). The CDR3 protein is CASSFGLGGPGGYTF. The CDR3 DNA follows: TGTGCCAGCAGCTTTGGCCTGGGGGGGCCAGGAGGCTACACCTTC.